The entry that follows covers one T cell receptor (beta chain) sequence. The data originate from a study of cytomegalovirus exposure and HLA in healthy donors. Amplification used 60 Vbeta primers and 13 Jbeta primers. TCRdb's table, derived via immunoSEQ multiplex PCR, lists solely in-frame clones and lacks some. This table holds tens of thousands of clones, over 60% found once. The CDR3 loop spans 16 amino acids. CDR1 SGHRS and CDR2 YFSETQ come from the germline V gene. J was trimmed by 2 bases and V by 1 base; bases with no gene match: 4. The TCR sequence derives from a female donor in good health and CMV-seronegative. The chain joins TRBV5-1 to TRBJ2-3; 10 nucleotides line up with TRBD2. The sample was PBMCs. CDR3 residues: CASSLYSGRATDTQYF. The CDR3 bases are TGCGCCAGCAGCTTGTACAGCGGGAGGGCCACAGATACGCAGTATTTT. Drawing the rest from reference TRBV5-1 and TRBJ2-3, the complete variable domain is KAGVTQTPRYLIKTRGQQVTLSCSPISGHRSVSWYQQTPGQGLQFLFEYFSETQRNKGNFPGRFSGRQFSNSRSEMNVSTLELGDSALYLCASSLYSGRATDTQYFGPGTRLTVL.